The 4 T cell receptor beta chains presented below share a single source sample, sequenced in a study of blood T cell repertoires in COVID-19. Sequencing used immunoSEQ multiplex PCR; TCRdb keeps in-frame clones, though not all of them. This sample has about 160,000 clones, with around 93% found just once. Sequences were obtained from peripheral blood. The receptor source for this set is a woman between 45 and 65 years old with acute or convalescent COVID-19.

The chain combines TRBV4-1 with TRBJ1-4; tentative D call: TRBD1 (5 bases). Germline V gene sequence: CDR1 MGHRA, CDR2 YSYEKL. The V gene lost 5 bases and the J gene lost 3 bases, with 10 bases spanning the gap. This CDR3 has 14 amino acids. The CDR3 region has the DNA TGCGCCAGCAGCGTGACAGTACCTAATGAAAAACTGTTTTTT. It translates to CASSVTVPNEKLFF.

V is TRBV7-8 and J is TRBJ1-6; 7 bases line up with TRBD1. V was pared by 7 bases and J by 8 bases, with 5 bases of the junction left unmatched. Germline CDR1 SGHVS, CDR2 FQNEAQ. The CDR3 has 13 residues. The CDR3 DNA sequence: TGTGCCAGCACCCCAGGGGGGTATTCACCCCTCCACTTT. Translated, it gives CASTPGGYSPLHF.

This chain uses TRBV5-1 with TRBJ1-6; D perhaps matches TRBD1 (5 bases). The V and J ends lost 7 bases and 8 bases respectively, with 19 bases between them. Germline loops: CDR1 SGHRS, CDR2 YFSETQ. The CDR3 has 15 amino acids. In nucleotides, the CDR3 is TGCGCCAGCCAAAAAAGCGACAGTGGACATTCACCCCTCCACTTT. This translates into CASQKSDSGHSPLHF. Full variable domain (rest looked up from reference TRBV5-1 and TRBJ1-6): KAGVTQTPRYLIKTRGQQVTLSCSPISGHRSVSWYQQTPGQGLQFLFEYFSETQRNKGNFPGRFSGRQFSNSRSEMNVSTLELGDSALYLCASQKSDSGHSPLHFGNGTRLTVT.

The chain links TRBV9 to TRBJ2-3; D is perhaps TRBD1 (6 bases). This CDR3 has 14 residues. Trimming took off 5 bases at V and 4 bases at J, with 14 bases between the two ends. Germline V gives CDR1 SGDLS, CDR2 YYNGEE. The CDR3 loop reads CASSNRVQADTQYF. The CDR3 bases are TGTGCCAGCAGTAACAGGGTTCAAGCAGATACGCAGTATTTT.